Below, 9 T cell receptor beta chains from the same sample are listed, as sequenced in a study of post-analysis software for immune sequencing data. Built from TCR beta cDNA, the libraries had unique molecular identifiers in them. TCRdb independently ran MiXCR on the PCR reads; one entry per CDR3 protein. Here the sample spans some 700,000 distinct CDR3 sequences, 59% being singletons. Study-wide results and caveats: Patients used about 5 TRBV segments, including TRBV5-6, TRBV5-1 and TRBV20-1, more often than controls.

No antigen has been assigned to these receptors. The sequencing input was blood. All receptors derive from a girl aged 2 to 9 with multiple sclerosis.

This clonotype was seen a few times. As DNA, the CDR3 is TGTGCCAGCAGCCCGAATATGGACTCCTACGAGCAGTACTTC. This codes for CASSPNMDSYEQYF. The chain recombines TRBV7-2 with TRBJ2-7, with D unresolved. CDR1 is SGHTA and CDR2 is FQGNSA in the germline V gene. The CDR3 runs 14 residues. The germline V and J ends were trimmed by 5 bases and 0 bases, with 11 bases remaining between them.

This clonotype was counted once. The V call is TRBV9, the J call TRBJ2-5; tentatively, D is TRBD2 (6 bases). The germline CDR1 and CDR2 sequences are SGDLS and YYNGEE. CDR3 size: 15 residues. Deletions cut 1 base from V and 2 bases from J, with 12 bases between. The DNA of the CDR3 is TGTGCCAGCAGCGTATATGGAGGGGTTCAAGAGACCCAGTACTTC. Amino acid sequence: CASSVYGGVQETQYF.

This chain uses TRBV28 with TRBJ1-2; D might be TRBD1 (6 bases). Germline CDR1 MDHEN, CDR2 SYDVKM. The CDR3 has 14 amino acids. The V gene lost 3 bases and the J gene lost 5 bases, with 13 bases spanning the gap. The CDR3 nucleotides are TGTGCCAGCAGTTTCCGGGGGGCGCGATATGGCTACACCTTC. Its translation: CASSFRGARYGYTF.

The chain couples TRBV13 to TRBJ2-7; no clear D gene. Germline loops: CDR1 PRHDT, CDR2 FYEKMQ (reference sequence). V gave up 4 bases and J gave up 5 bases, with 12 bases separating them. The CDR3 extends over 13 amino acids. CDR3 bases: TGTGCCAGCAGCTCGGCCGACCCGGACGAGCAGTACTTC. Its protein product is CASSSADPDEQYF.

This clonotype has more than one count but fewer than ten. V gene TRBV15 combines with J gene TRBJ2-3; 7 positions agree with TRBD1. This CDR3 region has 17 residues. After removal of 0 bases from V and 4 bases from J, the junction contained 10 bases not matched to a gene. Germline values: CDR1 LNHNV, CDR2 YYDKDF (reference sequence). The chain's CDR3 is CATSRDAPGGTADTQYF. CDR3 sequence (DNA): TGTGCCACCAGCAGAGATGCGCCAGGGGGTACAGCAGATACGCAGTATTTT.

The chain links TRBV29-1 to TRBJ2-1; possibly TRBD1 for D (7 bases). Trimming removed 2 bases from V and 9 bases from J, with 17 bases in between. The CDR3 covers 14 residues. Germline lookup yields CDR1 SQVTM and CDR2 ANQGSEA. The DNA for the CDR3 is TGCAGCGTTGAAAGGATCCAGGGGGGAGGTGAGCAGTTCTTC. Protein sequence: CSVERIQGGGEQFF.

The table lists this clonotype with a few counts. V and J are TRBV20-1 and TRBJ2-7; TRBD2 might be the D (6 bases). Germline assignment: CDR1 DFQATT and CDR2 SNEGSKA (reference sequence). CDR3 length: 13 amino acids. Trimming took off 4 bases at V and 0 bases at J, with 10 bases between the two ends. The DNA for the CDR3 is TGCAGTGCTAACGGGGGAAGCTCCTACGAGCAGTACTTC. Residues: CSANGGSSYEQYF.

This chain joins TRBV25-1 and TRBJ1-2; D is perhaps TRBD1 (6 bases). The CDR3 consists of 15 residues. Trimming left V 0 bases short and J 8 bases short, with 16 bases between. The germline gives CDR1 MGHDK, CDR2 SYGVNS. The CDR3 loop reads CASSEYGDRFSGYTF. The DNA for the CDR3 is TGTGCCAGCAGTGAATACGGCGACAGGTTCTCCGGCTACACCTTC.

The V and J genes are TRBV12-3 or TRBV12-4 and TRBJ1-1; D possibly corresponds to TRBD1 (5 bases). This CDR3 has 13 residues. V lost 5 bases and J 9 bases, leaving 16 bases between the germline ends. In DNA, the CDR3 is TGTGCCAGCAGTCTTAAGTTTAGGACACAAGCTTTCTTT. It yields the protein CASSLKFRTQAFF.